This T cell receptor beta chain was recovered during a study of blood T cell repertoires in COVID-19. The repertoire was sequenced with immunoSEQ multiplex PCR; TCRdb's copy has only in-frame clones and lacks some. The sample holds about 85,000 clones, 87% seen once. This TCR derives from a man aged 60 to 69 with acute or convalescent COVID-19. Sample: peripheral blood.

CDR3 region: CASSLGTSGGYYNEQFF. CDR3 bases: TGTGCCAGCAGTCTTGGGACTAGCGGGGGGTACTACAATGAGCAGTTCTTC. V usage is TRBV5-6 and J usage is TRBJ2-1; 15 bases map to TRBD2. This CDR3 contains 17 residues. Per the germline V gene, CDR1 is SGHDT and CDR2 is YYEEEE. V was pared by 5 bases and J by 3 bases, with 6 bases of the junction left unmatched.